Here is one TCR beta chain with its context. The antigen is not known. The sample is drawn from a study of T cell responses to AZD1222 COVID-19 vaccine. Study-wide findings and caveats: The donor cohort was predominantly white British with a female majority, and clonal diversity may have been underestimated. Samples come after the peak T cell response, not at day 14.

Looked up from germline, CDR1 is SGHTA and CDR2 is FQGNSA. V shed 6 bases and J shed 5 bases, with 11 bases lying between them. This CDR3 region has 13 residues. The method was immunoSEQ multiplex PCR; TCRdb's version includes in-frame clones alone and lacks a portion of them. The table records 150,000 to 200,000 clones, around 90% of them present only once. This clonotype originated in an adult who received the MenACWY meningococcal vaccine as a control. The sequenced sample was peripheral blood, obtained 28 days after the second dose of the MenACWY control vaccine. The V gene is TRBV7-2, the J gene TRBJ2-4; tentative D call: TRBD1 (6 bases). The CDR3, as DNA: TGTGCCAGCAGGGGACAAACCCAAAACATTCAGTACTTC. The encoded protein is CASRGQTQNIQYF. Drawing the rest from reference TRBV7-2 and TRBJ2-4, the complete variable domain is GAGVSQSPSNKVTEKGKDVELRCDPISGHTALYWYRQSLGQGLEFLIYFQGNSAPDKSGLPSDRFSAERTGGSVSTLTIQRTQQEDSAVYLCASRGQTQNIQYFGAGTRLSVL.